This is a list of T cell receptor beta chains from one sample in a study of blood T cell repertoires in COVID-19. Profiling relied on immunoSEQ multiplex PCR, and the TCRdb table lists in-frame clones only, not all of them. Among tens of thousands of clones listed, more than 75% were seen once. Sequenced material: peripheral blood. These receptors all come from a woman in her fifties or sixties with acute or convalescent COVID-19. CDR3s include the opening cysteine and the closing phenylalanine or tryptophan. The size of a clone is reported for some rows only, either as once, few or many, or as a class for expanded clones.

clone_size j_call v_call cdr3_aa
few TRBJ1-3 TRBV5-4 CASSWGGDRAGNTIYF
. TRBJ2-1 TRBV6-2/TRBV6-3 CASSLLAGGYNEQFF
. TRBJ2-3 TRBV3-1/TRBV3-2 CASSLGTGVADTQYF
. TRBJ2-2 TRBV5-1 CASSSSLAGGDTGELFF
. TRBJ2-7 TRBV5-6 CASSFYRSSYEQYF
. TRBJ2-6 TRBV7-2 CASSPRQGAIARGANVLTF
. TRBJ1-2 TRBV19 CASSQGYYGYTF
. TRBJ1-2 TRBV3-1/TRBV3-2 CASSHQGQAANYGYTF
. TRBJ1-4 TRBV5-6 CASSPGTGFPNEKLFF
. TRBJ1-5 TRBV5-1 CASSLGSTSNQPQHF
. TRBJ1-1 TRBV10-3 CAISRTENTEAFF
. TRBJ1-1 TRBV9 CASSVAGAEAFF
once TRBJ2-7 TRBV29-1 CSAEGGVGSYEQYF
. TRBJ1-1 TRBV4-3 CASSQRKQGINTEAFF
. TRBJ2-2 TRBV6-5 CASSFKQGGTGELFF
. TRBJ1-2 TRBV6-5 CASSYGTDPHYGYTF
. TRBJ1-5 TRBV10-1 CASTTDRGSNQPQHF
few TRBJ1-2 TRBV3-1/TRBV3-2 CASSQATRVQTF
. TRBJ2-7 TRBV5-5 CASSLVGRASEQYF
. TRBJ2-7 TRBV3-1/TRBV3-2 CASSQDLTTGWGEQYF
. TRBJ2-1 TRBV7-3 CASSKQPVWGGKLYNEQFF
. TRBJ2-7 TRBV3-1/TRBV3-2 CASSQGAGTYEQYF
few TRBJ2-5 TRBV5-1 CASSTTGMGVETQYF
few TRBJ1-2 TRBV7-2 CASSLGRGGYGYTF
. TRBJ1-2 TRBV7-2 CASSGGAYYGYTF
. TRBJ2-1 TRBV24-1 CATRMGGPGNEQFF
once TRBJ2-3 TRBV19 CASSSDRGYSDTQYF
. TRBJ1-1 TRBV25-1 CASSRVNTEAFF
. TRBJ2-1 TRBV19 CASRTFLGDEQFF
. TRBJ1-2 TRBV14 CASSQRQGALGYTF
. TRBJ2-3 TRBV30 CAWSPYSGGRTDTQYF
. TRBJ1-3 TRBV6-1 CASSERSRGQGRNTIYF
. TRBJ2-7 TRBV7-9 CASSPPFRSAYEQYF
. TRBJ2-6 TRBV10-3 CAITAPGFGANVLTF
. TRBJ1-4 TRBV24-1 CATSDPKGQDLGKLFF
. TRBJ2-1 TRBV6-2/TRBV6-3 CASSYPVSGVKVSEQFF